This entry features one T cell receptor beta chain sequence. The antigen remains unidentified. The assay was run at deep level. Per the original data handling: In the immunoSEQ data, sequences were junction-only and lacked quality scores, so filtering differed. The protocol was immunoSEQ multiplex PCR, while the TCRdb copy is restricted to in-frame clones and leaves out a portion. V, J and clone size reflect that table, while D and trimming were determined from the DNA. The profile shows roughly 2 million clones, 90% to 95% of them singletons. These data are taken from a study of shared clonotypes between healthy human individuals. The study's findings and limits: A limitation of the genetic and exposure-history diversity represented arose from few donors.

This CDR3 contains 14 residues. Germline CDR1 and CDR2: KGHSH and LQKENI. V was shortened by 2 bases and J by 6 bases, with 13 bases between the two germline ends. V and J are TRBV18 and TRBJ1-2, with D uncertain. This receptor was taken from a man aged 18 to 30 in good health. Sequenced: naive CD4+ T cells sorted from blood. The subset denotes: CD45RA+ positively selected. DNA for the CDR3: TGTGCCAGCTCACCATCATCTGGTTTTGATGGCTACACCTTC. This sequence encodes CASSPSSGFDGYTF.